These 29 T cell receptor beta chains originate from one sample sequenced in a study of regulatory T cells in long-lasting Graves disease. Arm-PCR of CDR3 regions with iRepertoire HTBI primers generated TCR beta libraries. TCRdb recomputed calls from the multiplex PCR reads with MiXCR, one row per CDR3 protein. The data hold about 400,000 distinct CDR3 sequences, with under 20% observed a single time. Time point given: newly diagnosed GD, antithyroid drugs for less than 3 months. Researchers made the TCR library from RNA that was extracted from PBMCs. The sample was also linked to a second study, of T cells in Graves' hyperthyroidism and ophthalmopathy.

Source: peripheral blood mononuclear cells (PBMCs), taken at new diagnosis, from a patient treated with antithyroid drugs. The receptors were sampled from a woman aged 18-29 years with Graves disease.

Here the CDR3 DNA reads TGTGCCAGCAGTTCCCGATCGTCTGGGGCCAACGTCCTGACTTTC. This gives the protein CASSSRSSGANVLTF. The chain uses TRBV28 and TRBJ2-6; D not resolved. V lost 4 bases and J 1 base, leaving 8 bases between the germline ends. The length of the CDR3 is 15 residues. Per germline, CDR1 MDHEN and CDR2 SYDVKM.

This clonotype was seen a handful of times. The rearrangement links TRBV14 to TRBJ2-1; the D is unclear. Germline loops: CDR1 SGHDN, CDR2 FVKESK. Trimming took off 5 bases at V and 8 bases at J, with 7 bases between the two ends. The CDR3 covers 11 residues. The CDR3 DNA reads as TGTGCCAGCAGCAAAGGACATGAGCAGTTCTTC. It specifies CASSKGHEQFF.

This clonotype was seen repeatedly, ten times or more. CDR3 loop: CACLNGRRLGTGELFF. The CDR3 bases are TGTGCCTGCCTCAACGGCCGGAGACTTGGCACCGGGGAGCTGTTTTTT. V usage is TRBV30 and J usage is TRBJ2-2; D is undetermined. Germline CDR1 GTSNPN, CDR2 SVGIG (reference sequence). With 6 bases removed from V and 4 bases from J, the gap between germline ends came to 21 bases. This CDR3 spans 16 amino acids.

At least ten counts were recorded for this clonotype. The chain couples TRBV6-1 to TRBJ1-4; D remains ambiguous. There are 14 residues in the CDR3. In germline, CDR1 is MNHNS, CDR2 SASEGT. V was shortened by 5 bases and J by 6 bases, with 13 bases between the two germline ends. The CDR3 nucleotides read TGTGCCAGCAGTCACCGGGCTCGGGATGAAAAACTGTTTTTT. It codes for CASSHRARDEKLFF.

On this clonotype: This may arise from a read error, as a much more abundant clone is one base away. The V gene is TRBV12-3 or TRBV12-4, the J gene TRBJ2-1; D assignment may be TRBD1 or TRBD2 (6 bases each). This CDR3 region has 14 residues. V was shortened by 1 base and J by 9 bases, with 13 bases between the two germline ends. CDR3 sequence reads: CASSLGGASSEQFF. Written as DNA, the CDR3 is TGTGCCAGCAGTTTAGGGGGGGCCAGCAGTGAGCAGTTCTTC.

This clonotype was recorded at least ten times. This rearrangement joins TRBV2 to TRBJ2-7, with D possibly being TRBD2 (6 bases). This CDR3 comprises 13 residues. V was shortened by 6 bases and J by 2 bases, with 11 bases between the two germline ends. In germline, CDR1 is SNHLY, CDR2 FYNNEI. The CDR3: CASRKAGTYEQYF. CDR3 in DNA: TGTGCCAGCAGAAAGGCGGGGACCTACGAGCAGTACTTC.

The chain recombines TRBV9 with TRBJ1-1, with D possibly matching TRBD1 (5 bases). CDR3 length equals 15 residues. V lost 3 bases, J lost 4 bases, and 16 bases lay in between. Germline V lookup: CDR1 SGDLS, CDR2 YYNGEE. In DNA, the CDR3 is TGTGCCAGCAGCGAGAAAGGACAAGGAGGCACTGAAGCTTTCTTT. It is translated as CASSEKGQGGTEAFF. The complete variable domain, with remaining parts taken from reference TRBV9 and TRBJ1-1, reads DSGVTQTPKHLITATGQRVTLRCSPRSGDLSVYWYQQSLDQGLQFLIQYYNGEERAKGNILERFSAQQFPDLHSELNLSSLELGDSALYFCASSEKGQGGTEAFFGQGTRLTVV.

This clonotype occurred many times. The chain employs TRBV6-1 and TRBJ2-7, with a possible D match to TRBD2 (6 bases). Germline V gives CDR1 MNHNS, CDR2 SASEGT. With 8 bases removed from V and 7 bases from J, the gap between germline ends came to 12 bases. This CDR3 region has 11 residues. This CDR3 is CASVDSGEQYF. The CDR3 bases are TGTGCCAGCGTTGACAGCGGGGAGCAGTACTTC.

The sample holds many counts of this clonotype. The DNA for the CDR3 is TGTGCCACCAGCAGGGGCGGCGGTGGGGCGGATACGCAGTATTTT. This sequence encodes CATSRGGGGADTQYF. The chain uses TRBV15 and TRBJ2-3, with D perhaps matching TRBD1 (5 bases). CDR1 LNHNV and CDR2 YYDKDF come from the germline V gene (reference sequence). The CDR3 is 15 residues long. V lost 3 bases to trimming and J lost 6 bases, with 16 bases between them.

Comment on this clonotype: An end of the junction differs from the germline gene, which may be a read error. The chain has TRBV27 and TRBJ2-3, with unresolved D. CDR1 and CDR2 from the germline V gene are MNHEY and SMNVEV (reference sequence). This CDR3 contains 13 residues. CDR3 residues: CAGSLSSTDTQYF. CDR3 nucleotides: TGTGCCGGCAGTTTATCTAGCACAGATACGCAGTATTTT.

Ten or more counts support this clonotype. The chain combines TRBV6-1 with TRBJ1-5; perhaps TRBD1 as D (5 bases). The V end was cut by 6 bases, the J end by 0 bases, with 21 bases between. The CDR3 is 18 amino acids. From germline, CDR1 is MNHNS and CDR2 SASEGT. In DNA form, the CDR3 reads TGTGCCAGCAGATCACGACCGGGACTGACAAATAGCAATCAGCCCCAGCATTTT. Amino acid sequence: CASRSRPGLTNSNQPQHF.

The genes are TRBV9 and TRBJ2-1; 8 positions match TRBD2. The CDR3 has 13 residues. V lost 4 bases to trimming and J lost 10 bases; unmatched junction nucleotides: 7. CDR1 and CDR2 from the germline V gene are SGDLS and YYNGEE. The CDR3 sequence: CASSYGTGGEQFF. Written as DNA, the CDR3 is TGTGCCAGCAGCTATGGGACGGGGGGGGAGCAGTTCTTC.

This clonotype was counted at least ten times. The chain employs TRBV11-2 and TRBJ2-3; 8 bases are a match to TRBD1. Germline V gives CDR1 SGHAT, CDR2 FQNNGV. V lost 2 bases to trimming and J lost 5 bases; unmatched junction nucleotides: 9. The CDR3 sequence is 16 residues long. The CDR3 here is CASSLWIQGARDTQYF. CDR3 coding DNA: TGTGCCAGCAGCTTATGGATCCAGGGGGCTCGAGATACGCAGTATTTT.

Details on this clonotype: A much larger clone sits a single nucleotide away, making a read error possible. Here the CDR3 omits its conserved ending phenylalanine or tryptophan, so a read error is the likely source. The chain joins TRBV2 to TRBJ2-2, with D tentatively TRBD1 (5 bases). V was trimmed by 5 bases and J by 3 bases, leaving 7 bases between them. Germline V gives CDR1 SNHLY, CDR2 FYNNEI. The CDR3 totals 13 residues. This chain's CDR3 is CASSIRDTGELFL. The CDR3 nucleotides read TGTGCCAGCAGTATCAGGGACACCGGGGAGCTGTTTCTT.

This clonotype was observed at least ten times. The chain couples TRBV3-1 to TRBJ1-6; 9 nucleotides agree with TRBD1. Germline CDR1 reads LGHDT; CDR2 reads YNNKEL (reference sequence). The CDR3 runs 16 residues. With V trimmed by 5 bases and J by 9 bases, 11 bases remained unmatched. CDR3 nucleotides: TGTGCCAGCAGCTACACACAGGGGGCGCGAAGTTCACCCCTCCACTTT. It is translated as CASSYTQGARSSPLHF. The entire variable domain, with the rest obtained from reference TRBV3-1 and TRBJ1-6, is as follows: DTAVSQTPKYLVTQMGNDKSIKCEQNLGHDTMYWYKQDSKKFLKIMFSYNNKELIINETVPNRFSPKSPDKAHLNLHINSLELGDSAVYFCASSYTQGARSSPLHFGNGTRLTVT.

This clonotype was counted at least ten times. The CDR3 here is CASSSPRINTGELFF. The CDR3 DNA follows: TGTGCCAGCAGCTCTCCGAGGATTAACACCGGGGAGCTGTTTTTT. The chain has TRBV11-2 and TRBJ2-2, with D hard to call. CDR3 length equals 15 residues. Germline V gene sequence: CDR1 SGHAT, CDR2 FQNNGV. V lost 4 bases and J 2 bases, leaving 11 bases between the germline ends. The full variable domain, rest sourced from reference TRBV11-2 and TRBJ2-2, is EAGVAQSPRYKIIEKRQSVAFWCNPISGHATLYWYQQILGQGPKLLIQFQNNGVVDDSQLPKDRFSAERLKGVDSTLKIQPAKLEDSAVYLCASSSPRINTGELFFGEGSRLTVL.

In its sample, this clonotype was seen many times. The chain has TRBV28 and TRBJ2-1; tentatively, D is TRBD1 (5 bases). The CDR3 totals 15 residues. With 2 bases removed from V and 6 bases from J, the gap between germline ends came to 14 bases. Per germline, CDR1 MDHEN and CDR2 SYDVKM. In DNA form, the CDR3 reads TGTGCCAGCAGTTTAAGGGGTGGGGCCCTCAATGAGCAGTTCTTC. The encoded protein is CASSLRGGALNEQFF.

This clonotype was observed many times. This chain links TRBV12-3 or TRBV12-4 with TRBJ2-7, with D perhaps assigned TRBD1 or TRBD2 (5 bases each). There are 12 residues in the CDR3. With 8 bases removed from V and 2 bases from J, the gap between germline ends came to 10 bases. The CDR3 region has the DNA TGTGCCAGCGGGGGTAATACCTACGAGCAGTACTTC. Translated: CASGGNTYEQYF.

This clonotype has only a few counts. This chain uses TRBV6-1 with TRBJ1-5; the match to TRBD1 covers 11 bases. Trimming cost V 8 bases and J 6 bases; bases outside gene matches: 3. Germline V CDR1 and CDR2: MNHNS, SASEGT. CDR3 length: 13 residues. The CDR3: CASGTGGVQPQHF. Here the CDR3 DNA reads TGTGCCAGCGGGACAGGGGGGGTTCAGCCCCAGCATTTT.

Ten or more counts support this clonotype. The chain carries TRBV3-1 and TRBJ1-1; D might be TRBD1 (5 bases). The germline V and J ends were trimmed by 8 bases and 4 bases, with 11 bases remaining between them. CDR3 length equals 12 residues. CDR1 is LGHDT, CDR2 YNNKEL, per germline (reference sequence). CDR3 protein: CASGLRGTEAFF. The CDR3 DNA sequence: TGTGCCAGCGGGCTGAGGGGCACTGAAGCTTTCTTT.

This clonotype was detected many times. The chain joins TRBV6-1 to TRBJ1-1; D is unresolved. V lost 2 bases, J lost 3 bases, and 10 bases lay in between. This CDR3 has 14 residues. Germline V gene lookup returns CDR1 MNHNS and CDR2 SASEGT. Written as DNA, the CDR3 is TGTGCCAGCAGTGAATACCCGACGGACACTGAAGCTTTCTTT. Residues: CASSEYPTDTEAFF.

Remarks on this clonotype: A much larger clone is a single base away; this may be a read error. The chain carries TRBV20-1 and TRBJ1-5; 10 bases fit TRBD1. Germline V gene lookup returns CDR1 DFQATT and CDR2 SNEGSKA (reference sequence). The CDR3 is made up of 17 amino acids. Trimming cost V 1 base and J 3 bases; bases outside gene matches: 9. CDR3 sequence: CSARAGQGVSDNQPQHF. The CDR3 nucleotides read TGCAGTGCTAGAGCTGGACAGGGGGTATCAGACAATCAGCCCCAGCATTTT.

There are many counts of this clonotype. The junction does not match germline at one end; this may be a read error. The V gene is TRBV18, the J gene TRBJ2-1; 8 bases map to TRBD1. Germline CDR1 KGHSH, CDR2 LQKENI. The length of the CDR3 is 16 residues. CDR3 protein: CAASIDYGQGDVPPLF. The CDR3 DNA is TGTGCCGCCTCCATCGATTATGGACAGGGCGATGTCCCCCCGCTCTTC.

This clonotype was picked up many times. The rearrangement joins TRBV28 to TRBJ2-7; D unclear. This CDR3 is built from 14 residues. V lost 2 bases to trimming and J lost 5 bases, with 13 bases between them. Germline CDR1 MDHEN, CDR2 SYDVKM. The CDR3 here is CASSLPLPINEQYF. As DNA, the CDR3 is TGTGCCAGCAGTTTACCCCTCCCAATTAACGAGCAGTACTTC.

This clonotype has ten or more counts. This chain connects TRBV27 to TRBJ2-4, with 12 nucleotides matching TRBD2. Germline V gene lookup returns CDR1 MNHEY and CDR2 SMNVEV (reference sequence). This CDR3 is built from 16 residues. V was clipped by 3 bases and J by 7 bases; unmatched bases: 7. CDR3 sequence (DNA): TGTGCCAGCAGTTTGACTAGCGGGGGATGGGGCAACATTCAGTACTTC. Translated, it gives CASSLTSGGWGNIQYF.

Here the CDR3 reads CASSQDIIVPGGLNTGELFF. In nucleotides, the CDR3 is TGCGCCAGCAGCCAAGATATAATAGTTCCGGGGGGATTGAACACCGGGGAGCTGTTTTTT. This rearrangement joins TRBV4-1 to TRBJ2-2, with 7 bases identical to TRBD2. V lost 0 bases, J lost 1 base, and 14 bases stayed unmatched. Germline CDR1 reads MGHRA; CDR2 reads YSYEKL. The CDR3 runs to 20 residues.

This clonotype has just a few counts. The chain uses TRBV4-1 and TRBJ2-7, with 8 bases identical to TRBD2. Germline-derived CDR1 and CDR2 are MGHRA and YSYEKL. The trim removed 1 base at V and 1 base at J, leaving 9 bases unmatched. The CDR3 has 17 residues. This CDR3 reads CASSQGERREDSYEQYF. The DNA for the CDR3 is TGCGCCAGCAGCCAAGGGGAGCGGCGGGAGGATTCCTACGAGCAGTACTTC.

This clonotype has at least ten counts. The chain recombines TRBV3-1 with TRBJ2-7, with D maybe TRBD1 (7 bases). Germline V gives CDR1 LGHDT, CDR2 YNNKEL (reference sequence). This CDR3 contains 14 residues. Trimming removed 1 base at V and 5 bases at J, with 12 bases between. The CDR3 loop reads CASSQGGGGHEQYF. Here the CDR3 DNA reads TGTGCCAGCAGCCAAGGCGGAGGGGGCCACGAGCAGTACTTC.

This clonotype was detected ten times or more. The J gene is TRBJ2-3, the V gene TRBV5-1; 7 nucleotides align to TRBD2. CDR3 length: 13 amino acids. J was trimmed by 3 bases and V by 5 bases; bases with no gene match: 3. From germline, CDR1 is SGHRS and CDR2 YFSETQ. The CDR3 spells CASSSGPTDTQYF. The CDR3, as DNA: TGCGCCAGCAGTAGCGGGCCAACAGATACGCAGTATTTT.